The sequence of this T cell receptor (beta chain) was determined in a study of T cells in Graves' hyperthyroidism and ophthalmopathy. Looking at the study overall: Once the initial diagnosis was made, peripheral blood was obtained before any treatment.

Study-wide points: The majority of expanded thyroid clonotypes above 0.001 also appeared in blood.

This clonotype was counted at least ten times. Its antigen is not identified. RNA transcripts yielded amplified TCR beta CDR3 regions. Using the HTBI primer set, a first-round RT-PCR was run on the TCR CDR3. TCRdb ran MiXCR on the multiplex PCR reads and lists one entry per CDR3 protein. Among around 340,000 distinct CDR3 sequences, roughly a fifth were seen once, and the ten largest hold around half. Germline V CDR1 and CDR2: DFQATT, SNEGSKA (reference sequence). The CDR3 runs to 14 residues. Losses at the gene ends were 6 bases for V and 2 bases for J; bases not matched to a gene: 6. This clonotype was sampled from a woman aged 45-65 years with Graves' hyperthyroidism. Source material: blood. V is TRBV20-1 and J is TRBJ2-3, with TRBD2 identical over 9 bases. CDR3 in amino acids: CSARRLAVTDTQYF. The CDR3 coding sequence is TGCAGTGCCCGCCGACTAGCGGTCACAGATACGCAGTATTTT.